The clone carrying this T cell receptor (beta chain) was found many times. MiXCR, run by TCRdb on the RT-PCR reads, gives a single entry per CDR3 protein. Of 800,000 to 1,000,000 distinct CDR3 sequences listed, around 17% were seen once; the top ten hold 5% to 7.5%. This entry is derived from a study of patients and donors after allogeneic stem cell transplantation. V lost 6 bases, J lost 3 bases, and 10 bases lay in between. The CDR3 is 13 amino acids. The sample comprised blood, either unsorted or a sorted T cell fraction (not recorded which). This receptor was obtained from a human donor who was either an allogeneic HSCT recipient or a stem cell or donor lymphocyte infusion donor (not recorded which). It is not recorded whose cells these are; they may come from a transplant donor. V is TRBV12-3 or TRBV12-4 and J is TRBJ2-3; D is unresolved. CDR3 bases: TGTGCCAGCAGCCTGTCCCGGACAGATACGCAGTATTTT. Protein: CASSLSRTDTQYF.